These 18 T cell receptor beta chains were all obtained from the same sample, sequenced in a study of shared clonotypes between healthy human individuals. Produced via immunoSEQ multiplex PCR; TCRdb's table is partial and in-frame only. This sample has 85,000 to 100,000 clones; roughly two thirds occur once, and the top ten carry 40% to 45%. Sequencing was performed on memory CD8+ T cells sorted from blood. Subset specified: CD45RO+ cells pooled with CCR7-negative TemRA cells. The receptors shown here come from a young man in good health.

V is TRBV7-6 and J is TRBJ1-4; possible D gene TRBD1, 5 bases. V was clipped by 2 bases and J by 5 bases, with 12 bases between them. CDR3 length: 15 amino acids. Germline-derived CDR1 and CDR2 are SGHVS and FNYEAQ. Here the CDR3 reads CASSLLREGNEKLFF. The CDR3 DNA sequence: TGTGCCAGCAGCTTATTGAGGGAGGGGAATGAAAAACTGTTTTTT.

The V and J genes are TRBV11-3 and TRBJ2-1, with 9 bases matching TRBD2. The CDR3 has 15 amino acids. The germline V gene has CDR1 SGHNT and CDR2 YENEEA. J gave up 5 bases and V 1 base, and 3 bases lay outside the gene matches. The CDR3, as DNA: TGTGCCAGCAGCTTAGCTAGCGGGGCAAACAATGAGCAGTTCTTC. It is translated as CASSLASGANNEQFF.

At least ten counts were recorded for this clone. The chain couples TRBV7-9 to TRBJ2-1; 9 bases line up with TRBD1. The CDR3 runs 16 residues. The V gene's germline CDR1 is SEHNR and CDR2 FQNEAQ (reference sequence). V was pared by 1 base and J by 7 bases, with 8 bases of the junction left unmatched. The CDR3 bases are TGTGCCAGCAGCTTAGTTGGGACAGGGTCTAAAAATGAGCAGTTCTTC. Translating it yields CASSLVGTGSKNEQFF.

The genes are TRBV6-6 and TRBJ2-4, with 8 bases fitting TRBD1. The CDR3 length is 15 residues. Losses at the gene ends were 7 bases for V and 5 bases for J; bases not matched to a gene: 10. Looked up from germline, CDR1 is MNHNY and CDR2 is SVGAGI (reference sequence). CDR3 sequence: CASNQQDRGENIQYF. CDR3 coding DNA: TGTGCCAGCAACCAACAAGACAGGGGAGAAAACATTCAGTACTTC.

The chain employs TRBV7-8 and TRBJ1-3; perhaps TRBD1 as D (6 bases). V shed 2 bases and J shed 6 bases, with 17 bases lying between them. The germline CDR1 and CDR2 sequences are SGHVS and FQNEAQ. The CDR3 has 16 residues. In DNA form, the CDR3 reads TGTGCCAGCAGCTTAAGGGGGGCAGGGGTGGCAAACACCATATATTTT. Translation gives CASSLRGAGVANTIYF.

In this sample, this clone turned up once. This chain uses TRBV25-1 with TRBJ2-5, with a tentative D call TRBD1 (6 bases). Trimming pared 5 bases from V and 2 bases from J, leaving 12 bases between. CDR1 and CDR2 from the germline V gene are MGHDK and SYGVNS. This CDR3 comprises 14 residues. In DNA, the CDR3 is TGTGCCAGCAGTTTGACAGGAGGACAAGAGACCCAGTACTTC. It codes for CASSLTGGQETQYF. The full variable domain, with the rest looked up from reference TRBV25-1 and TRBJ2-5, is EADIYQTPRYLVIGTGKKITLECSQTMGHDKMYWYQQDPGMELHLIHYSYGVNSTEKGDLSSESTVSRIRTEHFPLTLESARPSHTSQYLCASSLTGGQETQYFGPGTRLLVL.

Ten or more counts support this clone. The CDR3 sequence is CASGLPATGARSYEQYF. In DNA form, the CDR3 reads TGTGCTAGTGGTTTGCCCGCGACAGGGGCCCGCTCCTACGAGCAGTACTTC. The J gene is TRBJ2-7, the V gene TRBV12-5; 8 nucleotides align to TRBD1. CDR1 is LGHNT, CDR2 FRNRAP, per germline. The CDR3 consists of 17 residues. V was pared by 2 bases and J by 0 bases, with 9 bases of the junction left unmatched.

With respect to this clone: At one end, the junction sequence differs from germline, possibly due to a read error. V is TRBV15 and J is TRBJ1-5, with D uncertain. Germline V gene data show CDR1 as LNHNV and CDR2 as YYDKDF (reference sequence). The CDR3 loop spans 15 amino acids. The CDR3 sequence is CATSRELSRNQPQHF. The CDR3 nucleotides read TGTGCCACCAGCCGAGAACTATCCCGCAATCAGCCCCAGCATTTT. Supplemented by reference TRBV15 and TRBJ1-5, the full variable domain reads DAMVIQNPRYQVTQFGKPVTLSCSQTLNHNVMYWYQQKSSQAPKLLFHYYDKDFNNEADTPDNFQSRRPNTSFCFLDIRSPGLGDTAMYLCATSRELSRNQPQHFGDGTRLSIL.

The gene calls are TRBV19 and TRBJ2-5; maybe TRBD2 (6 bases). Germline V gene data show CDR1 as LNHDA and CDR2 as SQIVND (reference sequence). V lost 5 bases and J lost 3, with 10 bases in between. The CDR3 spans 13 residues. The CDR3 DNA is TGTGCCAGTAGTCGGGAGAGGGAAGAGACCCAGTACTTC. Translated: CASSREREETQYF.

The V gene is TRBV27, the J gene TRBJ2-7; 7 nucleotides align to TRBD2. In germline, CDR1 is MNHEY, CDR2 SMNVEV (reference sequence). CDR3 length: 14 residues. The ends lost 6 bases at V and 0 bases at J; junction bases unmatched: 5. DNA of the CDR3: TGTGCCAGCAGGCGGAAGCGGGACTCCTACGAGCAGTACTTC. It specifies CASRRKRDSYEQYF.

This clone was counted between two and nine times. V is TRBV2 and J is TRBJ1-2; D perhaps matches TRBD1 (6 bases). CDR1 is SNHLY and CDR2 is FYNNEI in the germline V gene. Trimming left V 6 bases short and J 5 bases short, with 10 bases between. There are 12 residues in the CDR3. CDR3 DNA sequence: TGTGCCAGCAGAACCACAGGGTATGGCTACACCTTC. It translates to CASRTTGYGYTF. Full variable domain (outside the CDR3, taken from reference TRBV2 and TRBJ1-2): EPEVTQTPSHQVTQMGQEVILRCVPISNHLYFYWYRQILGQKVEFLVSFYNNEISEKSEIFDDQFSVERPDGSNFTLKIRSTKLEDSAMYFCASRTTGYGYTFGSGTRLTVV.

The chain is built from TRBV7-9 and TRBJ2-5; 7 nucleotides agree with TRBD1. Germline CDR1 SEHNR, CDR2 FQNEAQ (reference sequence). V gave up 1 base and J gave up 2 bases; unmatched junction bases: 4. The CDR3 spans 15 residues. The CDR3 protein is CASSLGPGQQETQYF. In DNA, the CDR3 is TGTGCCAGCAGCTTAGGGCCGGGACAGCAAGAGACCCAGTACTTC. Supplemented by reference TRBV7-9 and TRBJ2-5, the full variable domain reads DTGVSQNPRHKITKRGQNVTFRCDPISEHNRLYWYRQTLGQGPEFLTYFQNEAQLEKSRLLSDRFSAERPKGSFSTLEIQRTEQGDSAMYLCASSLGPGQQETQYFGPGTRLLVL.

V is TRBV28 and J is TRBJ2-2; possible D gene TRBD1, 6 bases. This CDR3 has 15 residues. In germline, CDR1 is MDHEN, CDR2 SYDVKM. The V end lost 4 bases, the J end lost 5 bases, and 14 bases lay between the germline ends. CDR3 sequence (DNA): TGTGCCAGCAGTTCCTACAGGGATTTAACCGGGGAGCTGTTTTTT. Translated: CASSSYRDLTGELFF.

The rearrangement links TRBV27 to TRBJ2-7; tentative D call: TRBD2 (5 bases). Germline V gene data show CDR1 as MNHEY and CDR2 as SMNVEV (reference sequence). This CDR3 is 14 amino acids long. Trimming shortened V by 1 base and J by 0 bases, and 7 bases separated the two germline ends. The CDR3 region has the DNA TGTGCCAGCAGTTTATACGGGAACTCCTACGAGCAGTACTTC. Translation gives CASSLYGNSYEQYF.

This chain uses TRBV7-9 with TRBJ2-7, with TRBD2 identical over 12 bases. The last part of the DNA fits TRBJ2-4 better; the J call may be wrong. Germline assignment: CDR1 SEHNR and CDR2 FQNEAQ (reference sequence). The CDR3 contains 16 residues. The CDR3 nucleotides are TGTGCCAGCAGCCAAGATGAGACTAGCGGGAGTAACATTCAGTACTTC. It yields the protein CASSQDETSGSNIQYF.

The rearrangement joins TRBV28 to TRBJ2-7, with D perhaps given as TRBD1 or TRBD2 (6 bases each). V shed 5 bases and J shed 3 bases, with 11 bases lying between them. Germline assignment: CDR1 MDHEN and CDR2 SYDVKM. This CDR3 contains 13 residues. Written as DNA, the CDR3 is TGTGCCAGCAGTAAGGGGGGATTCTACGAGCAGTACTTC. This encodes CASSKGGFYEQYF.

This clone showed up just once. The rearrangement uses TRBV25-1 and TRBJ2-5; TRBD2 matches 8 bases. Trimming cost V 10 bases and J 5 bases; bases outside gene matches: 6. Germline V gives CDR1 MGHDK, CDR2 SYGVNS. The CDR3 is 12 amino acids. For the CDR3, the DNA is TGTGCCATCGGACTAGCTGGCGAGACCCAGTACTTC. It translates to CAIGLAGETQYF. The full variable domain, rest sourced from reference TRBV25-1 and TRBJ2-5, is EADIYQTPRYLVIGTGKKITLECSQTMGHDKMYWYQQDPGMELHLIHYSYGVNSTEKGDLSSESTVSRIRTEHFPLTLESARPSHTSQYLCAIGLAGETQYFGPGTRLLVL.

On this clone itself: Given a far larger clone just one base away, this is likely a sequencing read error. The genes are TRBV13 and TRBJ1-1; no reliable D call. This CDR3 spans 13 amino acids. Looked up from germline, CDR1 is PRHDT and CDR2 is FYEKMQ (reference sequence). CDR3 in amino acids: CASSPQRNTEAFF. Written as DNA, the CDR3 is TGCGCCAGCAGCCCCCAACGGAACACTGAAGCTTTCTTT.